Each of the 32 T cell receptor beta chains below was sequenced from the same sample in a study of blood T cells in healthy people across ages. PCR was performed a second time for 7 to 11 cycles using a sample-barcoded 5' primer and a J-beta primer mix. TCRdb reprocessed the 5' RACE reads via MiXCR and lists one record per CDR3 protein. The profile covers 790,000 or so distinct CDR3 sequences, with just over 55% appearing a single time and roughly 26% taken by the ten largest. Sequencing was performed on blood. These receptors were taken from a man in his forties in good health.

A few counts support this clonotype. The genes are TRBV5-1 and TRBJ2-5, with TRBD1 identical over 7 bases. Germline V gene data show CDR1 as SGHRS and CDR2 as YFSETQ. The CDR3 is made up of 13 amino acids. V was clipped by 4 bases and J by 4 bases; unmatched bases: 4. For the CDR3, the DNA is TGCGCCAGCAGCAACAGGGGTTCAGAGACCCAGTACTTC. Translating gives CASSNRGSETQYF.

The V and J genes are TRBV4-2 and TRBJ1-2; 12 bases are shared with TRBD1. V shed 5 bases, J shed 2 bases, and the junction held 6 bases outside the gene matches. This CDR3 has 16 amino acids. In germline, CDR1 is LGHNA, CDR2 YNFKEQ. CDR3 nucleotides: TGTGCCAGCAGCAGCGGGACAGGGGGCGCGAACTATGGCTACACCTTC. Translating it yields CASSSGTGGANYGYTF.

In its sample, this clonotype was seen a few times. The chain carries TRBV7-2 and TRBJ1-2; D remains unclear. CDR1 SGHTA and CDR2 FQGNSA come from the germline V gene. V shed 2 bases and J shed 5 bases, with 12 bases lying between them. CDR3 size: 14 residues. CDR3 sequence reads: CASSLLSGSYGYTF. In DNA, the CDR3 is TGTGCCAGCAGCTTATTATCTGGATCTTATGGCTACACCTTC.

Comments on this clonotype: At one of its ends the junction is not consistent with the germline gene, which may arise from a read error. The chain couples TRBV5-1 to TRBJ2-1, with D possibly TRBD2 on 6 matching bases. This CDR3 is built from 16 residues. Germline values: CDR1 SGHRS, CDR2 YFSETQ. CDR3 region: CASSPLSGVNTGELFF. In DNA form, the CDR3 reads TGCGCCAGCAGCCCGCTTTCGGGGGTGAACACCGGGGAGCTGTTCTTC.

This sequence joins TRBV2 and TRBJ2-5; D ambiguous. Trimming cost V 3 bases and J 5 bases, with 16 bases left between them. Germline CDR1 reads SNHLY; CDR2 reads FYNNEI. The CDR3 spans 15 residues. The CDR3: CASSEGTGPQETQYF. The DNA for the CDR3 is TGTGCCAGCAGTGAGGGTACCGGTCCCCAGGAGACCCAGTACTTC.

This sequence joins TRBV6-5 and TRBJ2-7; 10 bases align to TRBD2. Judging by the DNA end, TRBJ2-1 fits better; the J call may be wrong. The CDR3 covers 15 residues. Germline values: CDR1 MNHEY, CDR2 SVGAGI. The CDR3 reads CASNPIAGGPYEQFF. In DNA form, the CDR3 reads TGTGCCAGCAACCCCATAGCGGGAGGTCCTTATGAGCAGTTCTTC.

Here the CDR3 reads CASSQRQGRGYGYTF. The CDR3 DNA is TGTGCCAGCAGCCAAAGACAGGGGCGGGGCTATGGCTACACCTTC. The chain recombines TRBV7-2 with TRBJ1-2, with TRBD1 matching over 8 bases. The CDR3 consists of 15 residues. Germline V gene sequence: CDR1 SGHTA, CDR2 FQGNSA. V shed 5 bases, J shed 4 bases, and the junction held 9 bases outside the gene matches.

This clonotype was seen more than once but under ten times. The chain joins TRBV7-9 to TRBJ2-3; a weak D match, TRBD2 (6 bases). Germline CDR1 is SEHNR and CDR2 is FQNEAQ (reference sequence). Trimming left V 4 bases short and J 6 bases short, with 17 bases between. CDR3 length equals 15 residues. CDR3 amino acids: CASSSSGATWDTQYF. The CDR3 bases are TGTGCCAGCAGCTCCTCGGGAGCCACTTGGGATACGCAGTATTTT.

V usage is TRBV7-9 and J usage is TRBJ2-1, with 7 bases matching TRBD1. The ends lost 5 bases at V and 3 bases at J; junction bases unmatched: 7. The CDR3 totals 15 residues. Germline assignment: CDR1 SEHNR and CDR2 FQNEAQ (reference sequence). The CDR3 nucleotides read TGTGCCAGCAGCGCCGGGACAGCGAACTACAATGAGCAGTTCTTC. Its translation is CASSAGTANYNEQFF.

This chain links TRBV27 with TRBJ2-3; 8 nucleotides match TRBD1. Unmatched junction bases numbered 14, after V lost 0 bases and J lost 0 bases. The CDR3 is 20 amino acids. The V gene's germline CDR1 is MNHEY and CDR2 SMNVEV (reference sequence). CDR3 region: CASSLSGYFRGRWSTDTQYF. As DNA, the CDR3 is TGTGCCAGCAGTTTATCCGGATATTTCAGGGGGCGTTGGAGCACAGATACGCAGTATTTT.

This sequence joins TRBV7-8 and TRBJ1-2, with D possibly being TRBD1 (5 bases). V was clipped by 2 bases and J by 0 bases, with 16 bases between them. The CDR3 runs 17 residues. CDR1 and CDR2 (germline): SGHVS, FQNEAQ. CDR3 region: CASSLLGRDGSNYGYTF. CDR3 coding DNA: TGTGCCAGCAGCTTATTGGGCCGGGACGGATCTAACTATGGCTACACCTTC.

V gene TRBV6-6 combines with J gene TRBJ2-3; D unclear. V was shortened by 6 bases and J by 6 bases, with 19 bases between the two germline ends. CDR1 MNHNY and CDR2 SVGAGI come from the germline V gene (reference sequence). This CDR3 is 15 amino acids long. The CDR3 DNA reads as TGTGCCAGCAGCGAAATGGGCCCACTAAGGGATACGCAGTATTTT. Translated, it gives CASSEMGPLRDTQYF.

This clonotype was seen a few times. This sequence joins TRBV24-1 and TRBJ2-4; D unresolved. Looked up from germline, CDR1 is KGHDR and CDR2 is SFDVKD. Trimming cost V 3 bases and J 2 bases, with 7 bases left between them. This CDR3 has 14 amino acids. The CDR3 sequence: CATSDNRSKNIQYF. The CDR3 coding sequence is TGTGCCACCAGTGATAACAGATCCAAAAACATTCAGTACTTC.

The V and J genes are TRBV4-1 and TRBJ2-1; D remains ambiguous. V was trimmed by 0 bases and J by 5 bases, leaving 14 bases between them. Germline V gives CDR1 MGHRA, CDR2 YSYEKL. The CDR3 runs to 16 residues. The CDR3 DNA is TGCGCCAGCAGCCAAGATAGGTTCTTGGGCGACAATGAGCAGTTCTTC. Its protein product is CASSQDRFLGDNEQFF.

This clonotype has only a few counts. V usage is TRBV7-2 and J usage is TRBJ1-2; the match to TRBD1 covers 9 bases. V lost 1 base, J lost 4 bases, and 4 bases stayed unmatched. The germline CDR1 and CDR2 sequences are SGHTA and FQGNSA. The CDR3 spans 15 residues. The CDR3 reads CASSLVQGAGYGYTF. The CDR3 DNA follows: TGTGCCAGCAGCTTAGTACAGGGGGCGGGCTATGGCTACACCTTC.

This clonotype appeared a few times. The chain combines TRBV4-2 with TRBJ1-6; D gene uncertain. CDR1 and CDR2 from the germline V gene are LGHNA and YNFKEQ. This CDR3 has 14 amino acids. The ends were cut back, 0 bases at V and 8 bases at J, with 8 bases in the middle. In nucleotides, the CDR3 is TGTGCCAGCAGCCAAGATCCGACCGATTCACCCCTCCACTTT. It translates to CASSQDPTDSPLHF.

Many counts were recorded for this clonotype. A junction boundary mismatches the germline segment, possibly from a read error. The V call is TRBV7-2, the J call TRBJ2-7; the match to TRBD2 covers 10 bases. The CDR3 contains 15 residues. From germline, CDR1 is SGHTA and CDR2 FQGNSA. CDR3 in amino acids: CASSLEAGGSYEQYF. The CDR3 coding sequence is TGCGCCAGCAGCTTGGAAGCGGGAGGGTCCTACGAGCAGTACTTC.

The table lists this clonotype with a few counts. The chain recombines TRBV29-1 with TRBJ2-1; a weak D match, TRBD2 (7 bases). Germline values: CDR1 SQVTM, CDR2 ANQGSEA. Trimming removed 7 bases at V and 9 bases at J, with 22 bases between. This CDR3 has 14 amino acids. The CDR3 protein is CSAQLGGAVGEQFF. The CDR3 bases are TGCAGCGCCCAATTGGGGGGGGCGGTCGGTGAGCAGTTCTTC.

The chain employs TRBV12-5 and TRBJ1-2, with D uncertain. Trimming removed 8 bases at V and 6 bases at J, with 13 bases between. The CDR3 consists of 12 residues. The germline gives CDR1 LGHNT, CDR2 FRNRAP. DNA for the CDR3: TGTGCTAGTATCCGGCGGTCTAATGGCTACACCTTC. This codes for CASIRRSNGYTF.

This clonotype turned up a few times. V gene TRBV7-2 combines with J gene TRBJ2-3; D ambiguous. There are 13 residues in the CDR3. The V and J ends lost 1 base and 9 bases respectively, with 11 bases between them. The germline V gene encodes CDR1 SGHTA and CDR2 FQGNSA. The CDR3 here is CASSLEVRRTQYF. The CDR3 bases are TGTGCCAGCAGCTTAGAAGTAAGAAGGACGCAGTATTTT.

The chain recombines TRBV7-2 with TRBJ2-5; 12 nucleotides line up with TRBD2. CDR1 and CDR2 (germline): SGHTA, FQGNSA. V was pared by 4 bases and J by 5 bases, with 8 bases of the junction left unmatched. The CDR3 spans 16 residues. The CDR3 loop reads CASSSQTSGGFETQYF. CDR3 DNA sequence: TGTGCCAGCAGCTCGCAGACTAGCGGGGGCTTCGAGACCCAGTACTTC.

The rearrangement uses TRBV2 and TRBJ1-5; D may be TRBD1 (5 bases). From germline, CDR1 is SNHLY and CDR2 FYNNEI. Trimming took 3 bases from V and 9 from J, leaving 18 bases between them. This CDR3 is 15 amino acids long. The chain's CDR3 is CASSEVGEGRGPQHF. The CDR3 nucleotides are TGTGCCAGCAGTGAGGTGGGGGAGGGGCGCGGGCCCCAGCATTTT.

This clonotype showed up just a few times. The CDR3 DNA sequence: TGCGCCAGCAGCTGGGAGGCAGGAGTCCAAGAGACCCAGTACTTC. It translates to CASSWEAGVQETQYF. V gene TRBV5-1 combines with J gene TRBJ2-5; D is perhaps TRBD2 (6 bases). The CDR3 runs 15 residues. Germline CDR1 is SGHRS and CDR2 is YFSETQ. Trimming removed 3 bases at V and 1 base at J, with 13 bases between. Together with reference TRBV5-1 and TRBJ2-5, the CDR3 gives the full variable domain: KAGVTQTPRYLIKTRGQQVTLSCSPISGHRSVSWYQQTPGQGLQFLFEYFSETQRNKGNFPGRFSGRQFSNSRSEMNVSTLELGDSALYLCASSWEAGVQETQYFGPGTRLLVL.

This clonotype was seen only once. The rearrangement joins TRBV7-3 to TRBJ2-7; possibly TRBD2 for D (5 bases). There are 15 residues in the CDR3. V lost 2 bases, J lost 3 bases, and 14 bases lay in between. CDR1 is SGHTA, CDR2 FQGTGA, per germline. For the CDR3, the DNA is TGTGCCAGCAGCTTATGGAGTGGTCGGGACTACGAGCAGTACTTC. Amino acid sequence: CASSLWSGRDYEQYF.

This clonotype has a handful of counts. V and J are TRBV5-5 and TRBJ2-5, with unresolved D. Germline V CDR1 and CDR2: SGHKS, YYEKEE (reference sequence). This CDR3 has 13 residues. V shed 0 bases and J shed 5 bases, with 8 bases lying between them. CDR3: CASSLAVSETQYF. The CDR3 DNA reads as TGTGCCAGCAGCTTGGCGGTCAGTGAGACCCAGTACTTC.

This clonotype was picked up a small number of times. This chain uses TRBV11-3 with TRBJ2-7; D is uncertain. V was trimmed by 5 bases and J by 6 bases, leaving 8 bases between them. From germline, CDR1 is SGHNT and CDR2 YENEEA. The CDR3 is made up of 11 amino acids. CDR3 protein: CASSAFREQYF. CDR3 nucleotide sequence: TGTGCCAGCAGCGCCTTCCGCGAGCAGTACTTC.

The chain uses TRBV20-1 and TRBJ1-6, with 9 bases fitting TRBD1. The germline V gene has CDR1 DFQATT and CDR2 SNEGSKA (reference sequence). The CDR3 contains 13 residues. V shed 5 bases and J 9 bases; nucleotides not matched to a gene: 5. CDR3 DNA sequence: TGCAGTGCTCGGGACAGGGCGGCTTCACCCCTCCACTTT. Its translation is CSARDRAASPLHF.

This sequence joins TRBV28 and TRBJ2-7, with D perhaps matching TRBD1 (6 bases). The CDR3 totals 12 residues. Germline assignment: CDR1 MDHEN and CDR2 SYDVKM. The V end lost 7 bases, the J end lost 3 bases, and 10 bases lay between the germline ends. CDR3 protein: CASTPDSYEQYF. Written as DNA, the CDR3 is TGTGCCAGCACGCCGGACAGCTACGAGCAGTACTTC.

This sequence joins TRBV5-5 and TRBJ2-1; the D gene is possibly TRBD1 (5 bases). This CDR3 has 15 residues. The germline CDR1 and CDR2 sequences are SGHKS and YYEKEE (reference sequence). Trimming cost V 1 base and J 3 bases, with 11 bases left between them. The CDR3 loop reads CASSLMGPGYNEQFF. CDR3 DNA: TGTGCCAGCAGCTTGATGGGGCCAGGCTACAATGAGCAGTTCTTC.

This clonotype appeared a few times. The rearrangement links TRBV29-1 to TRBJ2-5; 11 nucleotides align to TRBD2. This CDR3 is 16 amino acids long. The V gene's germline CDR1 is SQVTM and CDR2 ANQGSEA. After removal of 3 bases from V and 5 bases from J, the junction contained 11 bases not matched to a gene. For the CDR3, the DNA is TGCAGCGTTGATTTGGGAGCGGGACTAGCGGCGGAGACCCAGTACTTC. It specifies CSVDLGAGLAAETQYF.

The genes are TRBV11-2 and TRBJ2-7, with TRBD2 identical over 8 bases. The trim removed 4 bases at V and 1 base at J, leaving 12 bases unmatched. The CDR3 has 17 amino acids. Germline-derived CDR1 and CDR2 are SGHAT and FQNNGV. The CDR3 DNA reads TGTGCCAGCAGCTCAGCCCCGTTCGGGGGGGGGTCCTACGAGCAGTACTTC. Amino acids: CASSSAPFGGGSYEQYF.

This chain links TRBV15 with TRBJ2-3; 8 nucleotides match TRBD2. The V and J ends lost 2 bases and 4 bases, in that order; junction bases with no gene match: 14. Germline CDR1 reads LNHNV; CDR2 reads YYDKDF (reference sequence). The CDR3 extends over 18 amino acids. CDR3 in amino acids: CATSRWGTSSGASDTQYF. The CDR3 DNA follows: TGTGCCACCAGCAGATGGGGGACTAGTAGCGGGGCGTCAGATACGCAGTATTTT. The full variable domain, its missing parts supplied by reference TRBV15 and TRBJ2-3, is DAMVIQNPRYQVTQFGKPVTLSCSQTLNHNVMYWYQQKSSQAPKLLFHYYDKDFNNEADTPDNFQSRRPNTSFCFLDIRSPGLGDTAMYLCATSRWGTSSGASDTQYFGPGTRLTVL.